This entry is about one T cell receptor (beta chain). The data belong to a study of cytomegalovirus exposure and HLA in healthy donors. Use of 60 Vbeta and 13 Jbeta primers characterized the PCR. Only in-frame clones appear in the TCRdb table, and some are missing; sequencing was by immunoSEQ multiplex PCR. The data contain roughly 73,000 clones, around 85% of them seen just once; the ten biggest clones take up 2.4%. V lost 4 bases, J lost 7 bases, and 10 bases lay in between. The CDR3 consists of 11 residues. Germline V CDR1 and CDR2: SQVTM, ANQGSEA. The sequenced sample consisted of PBMCs. The genes are TRBV29-1 and TRBJ1-1, with a tentative D call TRBD1 (5 bases). This receptor was taken from a woman in her forties or fifties in good health and CMV-seronegative. The DNA of the CDR3 is TGCAGCGTTGTTATCCAGGGTGAAGCTTTCTTT. Its protein is CSVVIQGEAFF.